The clone carrying this T cell receptor beta chain was seen a handful of times. The data derive from a study of early T cells in non-severe SARS-CoV-2 infection. TCRdb reanalysed the 5' RACE reads using MiXCR and keeps one entry per CDR3 protein. This sample yields some 89,000 distinct CDR3 sequences, of which roughly 11% are seen a single time; roughly 4.5% belongs to the top ten. This CDR3 is 12 amino acids long. Germline CDR1 reads SNHLY; CDR2 reads FYNNEI. V gave up 6 bases and J gave up 6 bases, with 12 bases separating them. The chain joins TRBV2 to TRBJ2-7, with TRBD1 as a possible D gene (5 bases). The sequence was collected from an adult who was a healthcare worker with PCR-confirmed SARS-CoV-2 infection or an uninfected control (not recorded which). The sample in question was whole blood, obtained at baseline. The CDR3 DNA reads TGTGCCAGCAGAAACCAGGGTACCGAGCAGTACTTC. It specifies CASRNQGTEQYF.